The present T cell receptor beta chain was sequenced within a study of blood T cell repertoires in COVID-19 (dated by TCRdb to the early 2020s). About the study as a whole: Samples from collaborators originated in the United States, Italy and Spain and spanned both the acute and convalescent phases of COVID-19. The material from the prospective study consisted of cDNA or gDNA derived from T cells, B-cell-depleted T cells, or PBMCs. The repertoires were made available in a free public database intended to serve as a resource for research on the immune response to SARS-CoV-2. Samples were obtained from the ongoing ImmuneRACE study (first 160 participants) and from over 1,000 subjects provided by 6 global collaborators. Where available, HLA class I and class II types were obtained from metadata supplied by the sample provider rather than from assay-based typing. Deeply sampled blood TCRbeta repertoires from subjects exposed to, actively infected with, or recovered from COVID-19 were included in the dataset. Nearly every sample came with metadata listing a de-identified subject ID, COVID-19 status, age in years and sex.

As regards this clone: It lacks a known antigen. Base quality data are lacking; no much larger clone is found one base away.

TCRbeta CDR3 regions were amplified from genomic DNA using the immunoSEQ Assay, a bias-controlled multiplex PCR. Turning to the authors' computational methods: The number of nucleated cells in each sample was estimated by amplification of reference gene primers within the assay. To quantify the absolute abundance of each unique TCRbeta CDR3 rearrangement, sequence reads were collapsed and filtered. For each sample, productive Simpson clonality was calculated as the square root of Simpson's diversity index over productive rearrangements. TCRdb retrieved this table from immuneACCESS and kept in-frame rearrangements only. Not all clones are present; in checked studies, unresolved V genes account for under half, and no reason is known for the remainder. The V and J calls and clone size are taken from that table; D and trimming were inferred from the DNA. This sample comprises some 87,000 clones, around four fifths of them detected only once. Approximately 10% of the sample is held by the ten biggest clonotypes.

The germline V gene yields MDHEN for CDR1 and SYDVKM for CDR2. The V and J ends are trimmed by 3 bases and 3 bases, leaving 11 bases between them. The CDR3 sequence holds 15 residues, the cysteine and phenylalanine included. The retained sequence is limited to the CDR3, 45 bases, with the frame set at the first base. What the authors observed across the whole study: The quantity of clinical and demographic metadata differed by source and by participant and was supplied without curation.

Each collaborating institution followed its own protocols to collect whole blood in K2EDTA tubes. For TCRbeta analysis, collaborators shipped samples as frozen whole blood, isolated PBMCs, or DNA extracted from either of those sample types. The material sequenced was peripheral blood. This sequence uses TRBV28 and TRBJ2-2; 6 matching bases give a weak D call of TRBD2. This sequence was found in a woman between 70 and 85 years old with active or convalescent COVID-19. The DNA sequence is TGTGCCAGCAGTTTTGGGGGGAAGTACACCGGGGAGCTGTTTTTT. This codes for CASSFGGKYTGELFF.